Listed here are 5 T cell receptor beta chains from one sample, sequenced in a study of a mutant IDH1 vaccine in newly diagnosed glioma. The time point was: baseline, week 1 (first vaccination visit). The treatment here: pre-vaccination baseline after standard-of-care therapy. Here immunoSEQ multiplex PCR was the method, and the copy in TCRdb shows in-frame clones only, minus some. The table shows around 64,000 clones, with about four fifths occurring only once. The sequencing here drew on peripheral blood mononuclear cells (PBMCs), taken from a glioma patient treated with radiotherapy, temozolomide or both. The receptors shown here come from a woman aged 18-29 years with glioma. Some clones in this sample may be carry-over from other donors' samples.

The CDR3 DNA reads TGTGCCAGCAGCCCCTCCGGTAAGGCCAAAAACATTCAGTACTTC. It codes for CASSPSGKAKNIQYF. V usage is TRBV5-6 and J usage is TRBJ2-4; no definite D call. The length of the CDR3 is 15 residues. The germline gives CDR1 SGHDT, CDR2 YYEEEE. Trimming removed 4 bases at V and 1 base at J, with 12 bases between. Full variable domain (missing parts from reference TRBV5-6 and TRBJ2-4): DAGVTQSPTHLIKTRGQQVTLRCSPKSGHDTVSWYQQALGQGPQFIFQYYEEEERQRGNFPDRFSGHQFPNYSSELNVNALLLGDSALYLCASSPSGKAKNIQYFGAGTRLSVL.

In nucleotides, the CDR3 is TGTGCCAGCAGCTCTCCCGCTCAGGGGGCCTCCACCGGGGAGCTGTTTTTT. Protein product: CASSSPAQGASTGELFF. The rearrangement joins TRBV7-9 to TRBJ2-2; 8 positions match TRBD1. Germline CDR1 and CDR2: SEHNR and FQNEAQ (reference sequence). With V trimmed by 4 bases and J by 4 bases, 11 bases remained unmatched. The CDR3 is made up of 17 amino acids.

The gene calls are TRBV30 and TRBJ2-7, with D unclear. Germline V gene lookup returns CDR1 GTSNPN and CDR2 SVGIG (reference sequence). CDR3 size: 12 residues. Deletions cut 0 bases from V and 4 bases from J, with 7 bases between. The CDR3 bases are TGTGCCTGGAGTGTTGCCAGGTACGAGCAGTACTTC. Translation: CAWSVARYEQYF.

This clone was seen a single time. The junction departs from germline at one end; a sequencing error may be responsible. This chain connects TRBV4-3 to TRBJ1-3; D call uncertain. Germline V CDR1 and CDR2: LGHNA, YSLEER. This CDR3 is built from 14 residues. Written as DNA, the CDR3 is TGCGCCAGCAGCCGAACTTTAGGCCGGCCACTTCAGACTTTT. Translation gives CASSRTLGRPLQTF.

This clone appeared a few times. V usage is TRBV19 and J usage is TRBJ1-2; TRBD1 matches 10 bases. Trimming took 6 bases from V and 4 from J; bases not matched to a gene: 8. The germline V gene has CDR1 LNHDA and CDR2 SQIVND (reference sequence). The CDR3 spans 15 residues. Here the CDR3 DNA reads TGTGCCAGTAGAGGCGGGACAGGGGCTCCCTATGGCTACACCTTC. This translates into CASRGGTGAPYGYTF. Using reference TRBV19 and TRBJ1-2 for the parts outside the CDR3, the full variable domain is DGGITQSPKYLFRKEGQNVTLSCEQNLNHDAMYWYRQDPGQGLRLIYYSQIVNDFQKGDIAEGYSVSREKKESFPLTVTSAQKNPTAFYLCASRGGTGAPYGYTFGSGTRLTVV.